Shown below are 9 T cell receptor beta chains from a single sample sequenced in a study of blood T cells in healthy people across ages. Alongside a J-beta primer mix, a sample-barcoded 5' primer served in a second PCR lasting 7 to 11 cycles. TCRdb re-called the 5' RACE reads through MiXCR, storing one row per CDR3 protein. The table has 900,000 to 950,000 distinct CDR3 sequences, 25% to 35% seen once. This sample was also put to use in a study of T cells of mothers and their children.

The sequencing sample was made of blood. These receptors were collected from a woman in her thirties or forties in good health.

This clonotype showed up just a few times. The chain joins TRBV2 to TRBJ1-5; D is undetermined. The length of the CDR3 is 15 residues. The V end was cut by 1 base, the J end by 3 bases, with 10 bases between. The germline gives CDR1 SNHLY, CDR2 FYNNEI. The CDR3 DNA reads TGTGCCAGCAGTGAAGTGGACGGCGACAATCAGCCCCAGCATTTT. Encoded protein: CASSEVDGDNQPQHF.

This clonotype was recorded at least ten times. The CDR3 coding sequence is TGTGCCAGCATAGGCGGTCTTGTTGGCTACACCTTC. Protein product: CASIGGLVGYTF. The V and J genes are TRBV28 and TRBJ1-2; D gene unclear. There are 12 residues in the CDR3. CDR1 MDHEN and CDR2 SYDVKM come from the germline V gene. V lost 7 bases to trimming and J lost 7 bases, with 13 bases between them.

This clonotype turned up a few times. CDR3 sequence reads: CSAFGQGTEGYTF. The CDR3 DNA reads TGCAGCGCCTTCGGACAGGGGACAGAGGGCTACACCTTC. The chain is built from TRBV29-1 and TRBJ1-2; 9 bases fit TRBD1. CDR1 SQVTM and CDR2 ANQGSEA come from the germline V gene. The CDR3 loop spans 13 amino acids. V lost 7 bases and J lost 8; bases outside the gene matches: 11. Combining the CDR3 with reference TRBV29-1 and TRBJ1-2 gives the whole variable domain SAVISQKPSRDICQRGTSLTIQCQVDSQVTMMFWYRQQPGQSLTLIATANQGSEATYESGFVIDKFPISRPNLTFSTLTVSNMSPEDSSIYLCSAFGQGTEGYTFGSGTRLTVV.

Remarks on this clonotype: Mismatch with germline at one junction end may stem from a read error. The chain's CDR3 is CSAPPAGTGPMGSPRHF. In nucleotides, the CDR3 is TGCAGTGCTCCTCCAGCCGGGACAGGGCCTATGGGCTCACCCCGCCACTTT. The chain joins TRBV20-1 to TRBJ1-6; 9 positions match TRBD1. The CDR3 extends over 17 amino acids. The germline V gene encodes CDR1 DFQATT and CDR2 SNEGSKA (reference sequence).

The chain has TRBV27 and TRBJ1-1; 9 nucleotides align to TRBD1. This CDR3 is 15 amino acids long. Germline CDR1 MNHEY, CDR2 SMNVEV (reference sequence). V trimming: 6 bases; J trimming: 0 bases; junction bases outside the gene matches: 5. CDR3 nucleotides: TGTGCCAGCAGCATCGGACAGGGGATGAACACTGAAGCTTTCTTT. Residues: CASSIGQGMNTEAFF.

The V gene is TRBV29-1, the J gene TRBJ1-2; the D gene is possibly TRBD1 (5 bases). This CDR3 spans 12 amino acids. CDR1 is SQVTM, CDR2 ANQGSEA, per germline. V was cut by 4 bases and J by 8 bases, with 14 bases left in between. This CDR3 is CSVVKGEGGYTF. CDR3 bases: TGCAGCGTTGTCAAAGGGGAGGGAGGCTACACCTTC.

This chain connects TRBV7-9 to TRBJ2-5, with TRBD2 identical over 9 bases. Germline V CDR1 and CDR2: SEHNR, FQNEAQ (reference sequence). This CDR3 has 15 amino acids. Trimming removed 6 bases from V and 5 bases from J; junction bases left unmatched: 10. CDR3 DNA: TGTGCCAGCAGGCCGGGACTAGCCTCCCACGAGACCCAGTACTTC. It encodes CASRPGLASHETQYF.

The CDR3 bases are TGTGCCAGCAGCTTAGGTCGTCAGGGGACAGATACGCAGTATTTT. Amino acid sequence: CASSLGRQGTDTQYF. V and J are TRBV7-9 and TRBJ2-3; TRBD1 might be the D (6 bases). The CDR3 is 15 residues long. The germline V gene has CDR1 SEHNR and CDR2 FQNEAQ (reference sequence). The V and J ends lost 1 base and 3 bases respectively, with 11 bases between them.

CDR3: CASSSRGASTDTQYF. In nucleotides, the CDR3 is TGTGCCAGCAGCTCCCGTGGGGCGAGCACAGATACGCAGTATTTT. The chain combines TRBV3-1 with TRBJ2-3; a possible D gene is TRBD1 (5 bases). CDR3 size: 15 residues. V lost 5 bases, J lost 0 bases, and 12 bases lay in between. Germline V gene data show CDR1 as LGHDT and CDR2 as YNNKEL (reference sequence).